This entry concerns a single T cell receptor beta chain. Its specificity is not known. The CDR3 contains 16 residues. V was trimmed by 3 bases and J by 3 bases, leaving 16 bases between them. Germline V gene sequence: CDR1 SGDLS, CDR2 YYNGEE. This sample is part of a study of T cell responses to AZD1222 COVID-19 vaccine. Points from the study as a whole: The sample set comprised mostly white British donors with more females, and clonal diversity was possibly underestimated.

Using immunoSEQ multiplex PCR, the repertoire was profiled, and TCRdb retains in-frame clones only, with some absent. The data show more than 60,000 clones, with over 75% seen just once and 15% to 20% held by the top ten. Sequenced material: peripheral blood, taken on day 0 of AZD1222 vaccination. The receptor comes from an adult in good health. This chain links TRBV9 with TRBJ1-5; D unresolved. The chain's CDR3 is CASSGRPGQTNQPQHF. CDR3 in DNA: TGTGCCAGCAGCGGCAGACCGGGCCAAACCAATCAGCCCCAGCATTTT.